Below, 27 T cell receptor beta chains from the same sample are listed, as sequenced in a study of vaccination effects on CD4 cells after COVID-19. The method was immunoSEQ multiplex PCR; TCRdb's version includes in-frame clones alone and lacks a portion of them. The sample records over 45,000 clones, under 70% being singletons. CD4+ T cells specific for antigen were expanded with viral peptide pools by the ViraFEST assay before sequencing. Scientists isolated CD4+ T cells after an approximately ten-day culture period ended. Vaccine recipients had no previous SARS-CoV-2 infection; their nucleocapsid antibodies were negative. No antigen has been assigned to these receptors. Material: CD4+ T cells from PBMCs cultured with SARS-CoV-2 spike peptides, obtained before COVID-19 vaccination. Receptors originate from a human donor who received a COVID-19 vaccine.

CDR3 amino acids: CASSPVCEQYF. CDR3 bases: TGTGCCAGCTCACCAGTCTGCGAGCAGTACTTC. The chain combines TRBV18 with TRBJ2-7; no clear D gene. The CDR3 sequence is 11 residues long. V shed 2 bases and J shed 6 bases, with 5 bases lying between them. Per the germline V gene, CDR1 is KGHSH and CDR2 is LQKENI. Full variable domain (missing parts from reference TRBV18 and TRBJ2-7): NAGVMQNPRHLVRRRGQEARLRCSPMKGHSHVYWYRQLPEEGLKFMVYLQKENIIDESGMPKERFSAEFPKEGPSILRIQQVVRGDSAAYFCASSPVCEQYFGPGTRLTVT.

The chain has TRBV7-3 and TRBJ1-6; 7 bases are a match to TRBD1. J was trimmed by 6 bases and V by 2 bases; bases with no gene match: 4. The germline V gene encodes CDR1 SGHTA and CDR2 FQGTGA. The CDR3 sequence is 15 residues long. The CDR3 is CASSLGGGPNSPLHF. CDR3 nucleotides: TGTGCCAGCAGCTTAGGAGGGGGCCCTAATTCACCCCTCCACTTT.

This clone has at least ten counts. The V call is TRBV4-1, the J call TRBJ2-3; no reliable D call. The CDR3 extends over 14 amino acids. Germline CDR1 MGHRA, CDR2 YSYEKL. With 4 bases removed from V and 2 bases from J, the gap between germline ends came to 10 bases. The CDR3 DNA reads TGCGCCAGCAGCCCAGACTCCCACACAGATACGCAGTATTTT. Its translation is CASSPDSHTDTQYF.

The CDR3 coding sequence is TGTGCCAGCAGCCTTCGGAACCGGGGCCCCGGCTATGGCTACACCTTC. It encodes CASSLRNRGPGYGYTF. This chain links TRBV13 with TRBJ1-2, with TRBD1 as a possible D gene (5 bases). V lost 5 bases to trimming and J lost 4 bases, with 20 bases between them. CDR3 size: 16 residues. Per germline, CDR1 PRHDT and CDR2 FYEKMQ (reference sequence).

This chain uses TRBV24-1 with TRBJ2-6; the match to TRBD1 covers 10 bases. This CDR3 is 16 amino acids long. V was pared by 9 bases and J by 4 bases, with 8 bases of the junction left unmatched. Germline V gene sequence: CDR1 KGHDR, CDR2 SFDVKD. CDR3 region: CATGTGAEQGANVLTF. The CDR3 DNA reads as TGTGCCACCGGGACAGGGGCCGAGCAAGGGGCCAACGTCCTGACTTTC.

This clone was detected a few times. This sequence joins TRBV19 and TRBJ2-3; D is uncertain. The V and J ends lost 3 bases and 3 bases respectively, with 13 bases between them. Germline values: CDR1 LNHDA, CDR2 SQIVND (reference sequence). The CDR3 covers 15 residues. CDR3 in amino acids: CASSIFLGWTDTQYF. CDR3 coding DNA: TGTGCCAGTAGTATTTTTCTTGGCTGGACAGATACGCAGTATTTT.

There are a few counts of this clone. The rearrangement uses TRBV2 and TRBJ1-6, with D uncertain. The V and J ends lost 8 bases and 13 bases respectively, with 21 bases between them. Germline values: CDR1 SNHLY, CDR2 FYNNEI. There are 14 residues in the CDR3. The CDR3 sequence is CASPLVHQTRPLHF. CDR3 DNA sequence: TGTGCCAGCCCACTGGTACACCAAACGAGGCCCCTCCACTTT.

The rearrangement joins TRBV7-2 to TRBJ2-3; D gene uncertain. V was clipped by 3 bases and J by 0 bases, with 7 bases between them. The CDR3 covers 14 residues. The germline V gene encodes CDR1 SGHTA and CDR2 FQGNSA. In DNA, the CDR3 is TGTGCCAGCAGCTTCATGCCCAGCACAGATACGCAGTATTTT. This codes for CASSFMPSTDTQYF.

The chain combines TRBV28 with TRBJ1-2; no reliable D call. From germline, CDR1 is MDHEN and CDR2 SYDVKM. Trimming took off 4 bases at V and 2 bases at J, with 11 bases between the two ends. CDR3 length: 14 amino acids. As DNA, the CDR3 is TGTGCCAGCAGTTCGGGCGGCTTAAACTATGGCTACACCTTC. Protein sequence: CASSSGGLNYGYTF.

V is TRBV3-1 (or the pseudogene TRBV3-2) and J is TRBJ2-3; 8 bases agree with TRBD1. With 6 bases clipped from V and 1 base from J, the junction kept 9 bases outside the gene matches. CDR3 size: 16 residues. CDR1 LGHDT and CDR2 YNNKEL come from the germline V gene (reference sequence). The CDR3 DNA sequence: TGTGCCAGCAGACCCAAACCGGGACAGGGCACAGATACGCAGTATTTT. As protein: CASRPKPGQGTDTQYF.

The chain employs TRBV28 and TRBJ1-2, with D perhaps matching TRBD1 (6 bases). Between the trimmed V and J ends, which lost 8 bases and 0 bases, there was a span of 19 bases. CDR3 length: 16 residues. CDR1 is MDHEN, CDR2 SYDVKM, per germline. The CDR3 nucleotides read TGTGCCAGCCTTATGTGGGGGGGCAGTGCTAACTATGGCTACACCTTC. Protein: CASLMWGGSANYGYTF.

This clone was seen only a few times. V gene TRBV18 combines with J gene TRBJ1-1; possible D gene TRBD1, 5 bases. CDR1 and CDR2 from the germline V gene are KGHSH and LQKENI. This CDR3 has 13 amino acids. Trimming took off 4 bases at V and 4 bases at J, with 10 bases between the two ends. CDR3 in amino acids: CASSRGTGTEAFF. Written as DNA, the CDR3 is TGTGCCAGCTCACGCGGAACAGGCACTGAAGCTTTCTTT.

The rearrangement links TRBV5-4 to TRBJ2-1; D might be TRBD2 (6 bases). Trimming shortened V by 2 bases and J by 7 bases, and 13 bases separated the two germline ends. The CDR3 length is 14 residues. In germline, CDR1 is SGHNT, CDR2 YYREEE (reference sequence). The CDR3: CASSFKSAGNEQFF. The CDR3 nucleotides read TGTGCCAGCAGCTTCAAGTCTGCGGGGAATGAGCAGTTCTTC.

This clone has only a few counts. CDR3 in DNA: TGTGCCAGCAGCTTACCTCCGGGACGCGGGAGGACTGAAGCTTTCTTT. This translates into CASSLPPGRGRTEAFF. This chain connects TRBV14 to TRBJ1-1; D is possibly TRBD1 (5 bases). V was clipped by 5 bases and J by 5 bases, with 21 bases between them. This CDR3 comprises 16 residues. Per germline, CDR1 SGHDN and CDR2 FVKESK.

This chain's CDR3 is CASSLGAGGRNEQFF. Written as DNA, the CDR3 is TGTGCCAGCAGCTTAGGGGCGGGGGGGCGGAATGAGCAGTTCTTC. The rearrangement joins TRBV5-4 to TRBJ2-1; 9 bases map to TRBD2. Per germline, CDR1 SGHNT and CDR2 YYREEE (reference sequence). The CDR3 runs 15 residues. Germline trimming cut 2 bases from V and 7 bases from J; bases unmatched to any gene: 7. The complete variable domain, with remaining parts taken from reference TRBV5-4 and TRBJ2-1, reads ETGVTQSPTHLIKTRGQQVTLRCSSQSGHNTVSWYQQALGQGPQFIFQYYREEENGRGNFPPRFSGLQFPNYSSELNVNALELDDSALYLCASSLGAGGRNEQFFGPGTRLTVL.

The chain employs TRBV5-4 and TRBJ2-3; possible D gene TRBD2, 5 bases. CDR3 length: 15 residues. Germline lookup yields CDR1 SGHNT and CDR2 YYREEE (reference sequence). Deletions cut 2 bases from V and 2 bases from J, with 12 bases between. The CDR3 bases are TGTGCCAGCAGCTTTGAGAGCGGTGACACAGATACGCAGTATTTT. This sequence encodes CASSFESGDTDTQYF. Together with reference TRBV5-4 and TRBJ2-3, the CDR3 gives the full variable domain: ETGVTQSPTHLIKTRGQQVTLRCSSQSGHNTVSWYQQALGQGPQFIFQYYREEENGRGNFPPRFSGLQFPNYSSELNVNALELDDSALYLCASSFESGDTDTQYFGPGTRLTVL.

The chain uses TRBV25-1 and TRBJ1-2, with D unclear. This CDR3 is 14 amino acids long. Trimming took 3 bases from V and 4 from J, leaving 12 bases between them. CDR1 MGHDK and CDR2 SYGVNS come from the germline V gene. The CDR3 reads CASSDRSLFYGYTF. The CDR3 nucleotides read TGTGCCAGCAGTGACAGGAGCCTTTTCTATGGCTACACCTTC.

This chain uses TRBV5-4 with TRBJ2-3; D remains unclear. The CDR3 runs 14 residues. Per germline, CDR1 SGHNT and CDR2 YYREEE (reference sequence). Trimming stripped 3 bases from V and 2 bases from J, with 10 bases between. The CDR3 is CASSSGPDTDTQYF. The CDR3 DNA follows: TGTGCCAGCAGCTCTGGACCCGACACAGATACGCAGTATTTT.

The CDR3 DNA reads TGTGCCAGCAGCTGGGGGGGCAGGGGTAGCAATCAGCCCCAGCATTTT. Translated: CASSWGGRGSNQPQHF. V gene TRBV7-6 combines with J gene TRBJ1-5, with a tentative D call TRBD1 (6 bases). V was shortened by 4 bases and J by 0 bases, with 13 bases between the two germline ends. CDR1 and CDR2 (germline): SGHVS, FNYEAQ. The CDR3 is made up of 16 amino acids.

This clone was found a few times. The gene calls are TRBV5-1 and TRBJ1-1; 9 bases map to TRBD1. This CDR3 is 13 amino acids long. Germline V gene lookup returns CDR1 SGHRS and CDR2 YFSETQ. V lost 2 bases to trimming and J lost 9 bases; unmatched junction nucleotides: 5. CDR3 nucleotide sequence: TGCGCCAGCAGCTTCCGGACAGGGGATCAAGCTTTCTTT. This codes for CASSFRTGDQAFF.

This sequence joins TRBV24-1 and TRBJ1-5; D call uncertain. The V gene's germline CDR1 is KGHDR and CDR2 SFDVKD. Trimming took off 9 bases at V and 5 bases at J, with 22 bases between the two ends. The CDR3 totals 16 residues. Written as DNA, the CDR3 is TGTGCCACCGCCCGTGCCCCTCCGGACCCAGATCAGCCCCAGCATTTT. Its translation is CATARAPPDPDQPQHF.

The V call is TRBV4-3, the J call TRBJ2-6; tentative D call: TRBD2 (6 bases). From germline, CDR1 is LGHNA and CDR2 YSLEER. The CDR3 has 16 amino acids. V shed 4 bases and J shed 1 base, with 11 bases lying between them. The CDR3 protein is CASSPELASGANVLTF. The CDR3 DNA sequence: TGCGCCAGCAGCCCCGAACTAGCTTCTGGGGCCAACGTCCTGACTTTC.

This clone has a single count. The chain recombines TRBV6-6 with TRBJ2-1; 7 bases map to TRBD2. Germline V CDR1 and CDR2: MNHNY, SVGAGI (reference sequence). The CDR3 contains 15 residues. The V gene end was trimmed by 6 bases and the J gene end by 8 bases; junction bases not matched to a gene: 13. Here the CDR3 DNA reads TGTGCCAGCAGACCTATGGGGGTGAGCGGGGATGAGCAGTTCTTC. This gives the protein CASRPMGVSGDEQFF.

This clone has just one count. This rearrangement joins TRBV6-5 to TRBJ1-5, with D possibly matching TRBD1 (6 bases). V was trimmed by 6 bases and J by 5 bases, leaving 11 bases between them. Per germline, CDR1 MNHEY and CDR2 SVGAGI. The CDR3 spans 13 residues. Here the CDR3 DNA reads TGTGCCAGCAGCCACTACAGGGATCAGCCCCAGCATTTT. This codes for CASSHYRDQPQHF.

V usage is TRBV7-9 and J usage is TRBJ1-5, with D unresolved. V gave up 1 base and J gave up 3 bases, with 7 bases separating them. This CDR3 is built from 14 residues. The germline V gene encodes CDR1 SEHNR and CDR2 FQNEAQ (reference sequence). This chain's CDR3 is CASSLGADNQPQHF. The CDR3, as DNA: TGTGCCAGCAGCTTAGGGGCGGACAATCAGCCCCAGCATTTT.

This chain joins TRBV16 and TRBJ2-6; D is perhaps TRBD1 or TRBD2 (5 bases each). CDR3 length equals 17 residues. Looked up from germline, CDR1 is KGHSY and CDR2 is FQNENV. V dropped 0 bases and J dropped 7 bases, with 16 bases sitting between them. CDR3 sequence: CASSQSLRGSRANVLTF. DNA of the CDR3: TGTGCCAGCAGCCAATCTCTGAGGGGATCTAGAGCCAACGTCCTGACTTTC.

CDR3 sequence: CAWSNSGNTIYF. CDR3 nucleotide sequence: TGTGCCTGGAGTAACTCTGGAAACACCATATATTTT. The rearrangement joins TRBV30 to TRBJ1-3; D is undetermined. The CDR3 consists of 12 residues. Germline-derived CDR1 and CDR2 are GTSNPN and SVGIG (reference sequence). The ends were cut back, 2 bases at V and 0 bases at J, with 2 bases in the middle.